Each of the 6 T cell receptor beta chains below was sequenced from the same sample in a study of T cell changes during pregnancy in multiple sclerosis. Libraries were prepared by immunoSEQ multiplex PCR; TCRdb keeps only in-frame clonotypes and omits some of them. The sample has 84,000 or so clones, 94% seen once. The sequencing used peripheral blood, collected in the third trimester of pregnancy. The receptors originated from a female donor with multiple sclerosis, enrolled in a pregnancy study.

This chain links TRBV7-9 with TRBJ2-7; TRBD1 is a possible D gene (6 bases). Deletions cut 5 bases from V and 6 bases from J, with 23 bases between. From germline, CDR1 is SEHNR and CDR2 FQNEAQ (reference sequence). The CDR3 spans 16 residues. For the CDR3, the DNA is TGTGCCAGCAGCGCTAACCAGGGAGAGGGGGAAGGCGAGCAGTACTTC. Translation gives CASSANQGEGEGEQYF.

V gene TRBV6-5 combines with J gene TRBJ2-1; D is possibly TRBD2 (6 bases). The V gene's germline CDR1 is MNHEY and CDR2 SVGAGI. The CDR3 is 16 residues long. Deletions cut 1 base from V and 7 bases from J, with 17 bases between. The CDR3 DNA reads TGTGCCAGCAGTTACTTGGCTAGCGTCCGGGGGAATGAGCAGTTCTTC. Translation gives CASSYLASVRGNEQFF.

The genes are TRBV7-2 and TRBJ2-7; TRBD2 is a possible D gene (5 bases). The CDR3 consists of 15 residues. Germline V gene sequence: CDR1 SGHTA, CDR2 FQGNSA. Trimming shortened V by 1 base and J by 1 base, and 11 bases separated the two germline ends. The CDR3 loop is CASSLDRGLSYEQYF. DNA for the CDR3: TGTGCCAGCAGCTTAGATCGCGGGCTTTCCTACGAGCAGTACTTC.

The CDR3 region is CASRPLGGHTEAFF. CDR3 in DNA: TGCGCCAGCAGGCCGTTGGGGGGACACACTGAAGCTTTCTTT. The chain links TRBV4-1 to TRBJ1-1, with a possible D match to TRBD1 (5 bases). Trimming removed 6 bases at V and 3 bases at J, with 14 bases between. Germline CDR1 reads MGHRA; CDR2 reads YSYEKL. The CDR3 sequence is 14 residues long.

The count of this clone is one. This chain connects TRBV13 to TRBJ2-7; D is ambiguous. The germline V gene has CDR1 PRHDT and CDR2 FYEKMQ (reference sequence). The CDR3 consists of 13 residues. V lost 4 bases to trimming and J lost 6 bases, with 13 bases between them. The CDR3 is CASSSRRYGEQYF. In DNA form, the CDR3 reads TGTGCCAGCAGCTCCCGGCGGTACGGCGAGCAGTACTTC.

Turning to this clone: Other DNA sequences in this sample translate to the same CDR3. The V and J genes are TRBV5-1 and TRBJ1-6; TRBD1 is a possible D gene (6 bases). This CDR3 has 14 amino acids. Germline-derived CDR1 and CDR2 are SGHRS and YFSETQ. Trimming stripped 0 bases from V and 7 bases from J, with 8 bases between. The CDR3: CASSLGQGNSPLHF. CDR3 nucleotide sequence: TGCGCCAGCAGCTTGGGCCAGGGGAATTCACCCCTCCACTTT. Full variable domain (missing parts from reference TRBV5-1 and TRBJ1-6): KAGVTQTPRYLIKTRGQQVTLSCSPISGHRSVSWYQQTPGQGLQFLFEYFSETQRNKGNFPGRFSGRQFSNSRSEMNVSTLELGDSALYLCASSLGQGNSPLHFGNGTRLTVT.